This T cell receptor (beta chain) came from a study of blood T cell repertoires in COVID-19. In the study overall: Researchers got acute and convalescent COVID-19 samples from the United States, Italy and Spain.

The CDR3 covers 14 residues. V dropped 6 bases and J dropped 6 bases, with 15 bases sitting between them. Germline V gene lookup returns CDR1 SNHLY and CDR2 FYNNEI. Methods used by the authors: From reference gene primer amplification, estimates of nucleated cell counts were derived. TCRdb's copy holds only in-frame clones and misses some; the assay was immunoSEQ multiplex PCR. The V and J calls and clone size were taken over from that table, and D and trimming were inferred from the DNA. The sample shows approximately 26,000 clones, 90% of them seen only once. This chain uses TRBV2 with TRBJ2-1, with D perhaps TRBD2 (5 bases). Sequencing was carried out using peripheral blood. The origin of this receptor is a woman aged 60-75 years with active COVID-19. The DNA for the CDR3 is TGTGCCAGCAGGACTATTAGACGGACCAATGAGCAGTTCTTC. The encoded protein is CASRTIRRTNEQFF.